A selection of T cell receptor beta chains follows, all from one sample in a study of shared clonotypes between healthy human individuals. TCRdb keeps only in-frame clones here, not all; method: immunoSEQ multiplex PCR. This table has a few hundred thousand clones, approximately 71% appearing once. Sequences were obtained from PBMCs. The receptors were sampled from a woman aged 40 to 50 in good health. Some clones in this sample may be carry-over from other donors' samples. Both conserved end residues are part of each CDR3. The order of the fields is J gene, V gene, D gene, clone size, CDR3 protein, CDR3 DNA. A D gene is named only where the DNA matches it firmly. For some rows the clone size is stated as once, few or many, or as a class when expanded; others skip it.

j_gene: TRBJ2-3
v_gene: TRBV11-2
d_gene: NA
abundance: NA
CDR3aa: CASSLGTDTQYF
CDR3nt: TGTGCCAGCAGCTTGGGGACAGATACGCAGTATTTT

j_gene: TRBJ2-7
v_gene: TRBV11-2
d_gene: NA
abundance: NA
CDR3aa: CASSFPESSYEQYF
CDR3nt: TGTGCCAGCAGCTTCCCGGAAAGCTCCTACGAGCAGTACTTC

j_gene: TRBJ1-3
v_gene: TRBV29-1
d_gene: NA
abundance: NA
CDR3aa: CSASGISGNTIYF
CDR3nt: TGCAGCGCCTCCGGGATCTCTGGAAACACCATATATTTT

j_gene: TRBJ2-7
v_gene: TRBV30
d_gene: TRBD2
abundance: NA
CDR3aa: CAWSIRTSGSHEQYF
CDR3nt: TGTGCCTGGAGTATCCGGACTAGCGGGAGCCACGAGCAGTACTTC

j_gene: TRBJ2-1
v_gene: TRBV7-2
d_gene: TRBD2
abundance: NA
CDR3aa: CASSLGGGRSYNEQFF
CDR3nt: TGTGCCAGCAGCTTAGGGGGCGGGAGGTCCTACAATGAGCAGTTCTTC

j_gene: TRBJ2-1
v_gene: TRBV11-2
d_gene: NA
abundance: NA
CDR3aa: CASSLEGNEQFF
CDR3nt: TGTGCCAGCAGCTTAGAGGGCAATGAGCAGTTCTTC

j_gene: TRBJ1-2
v_gene: TRBV5-1
d_gene: TRBD1
abundance: once
CDR3aa: CASSLDRGNYGYTF
CDR3nt: TGCGCCAGCAGCTTGGACAGGGGCAACTATGGCTACACCTTC

j_gene: TRBJ1-1
v_gene: TRBV7-9
d_gene: TRBD1
abundance: NA
CDR3aa: CASSLGQGGRTEAFF
CDR3nt: TGTGCCAGCAGCTTAGGGCAGGGGGGACGCACTGAAGCTTTCTTT

j_gene: TRBJ1-1
v_gene: TRBV5-8
d_gene: NA
abundance: NA
CDR3aa: CASSLIFGKAFF
CDR3nt: TGTGCCAGCAGCCTAATCTTCGGGAAAGCTTTCTTT

j_gene: TRBJ2-7
v_gene: TRBV28
d_gene: NA
abundance: NA
CDR3aa: CASSFRQHSYEQYF
CDR3nt: TGTGCCAGCAGTTTCCGACAGCACTCCTACGAGCAGTACTTC

j_gene: TRBJ1-5
v_gene: TRBV27
d_gene: NA
abundance: medium-sized
CDR3aa: CASSAFSTGFNQPQHF
CDR3nt: TGTGCCAGCAGTGCTTTTAGCACAGGGTTCAATCAGCCCCAGCATTTT

j_gene: TRBJ2-1
v_gene: TRBV11-2
d_gene: NA
abundance: NA
CDR3aa: CASSLAELRGQFF
CDR3nt: TGTGCCAGCAGCTTAGCAGAGCTCAGGGGGCAGTTCTTC

j_gene: TRBJ2-5
v_gene: TRBV5-1
d_gene: NA
abundance: NA
CDR3aa: CASSLASDQETQYF
CDR3nt: TGCGCCAGCAGCTTGGCGTCCGACCAAGAGACCCAGTACTTC

j_gene: TRBJ1-5
v_gene: TRBV19
d_gene: NA
abundance: few
CDR3aa: CASSIGARAYQPQHF
CDR3nt: TGTGCCAGTAGTATAGGTGCCAGGGCTTATCAGCCCCAGCATTTT

j_gene: TRBJ1-2
v_gene: TRBV25-1
d_gene: NA
abundance: NA
CDR3aa: CASSEKFGYGYTF
CDR3nt: TGTGCCAGCAGTGAAAAATTTGGGTATGGCTACACCTTC

j_gene: TRBJ2-7
v_gene: TRBV11-2
d_gene: NA
abundance: NA
CDR3aa: CASRDDSYEQYF
CDR3nt: TGTGCCAGCAGAGATGACAGCTACGAGCAGTACTTC

j_gene: TRBJ2-1
v_gene: TRBV7-9
d_gene: NA
abundance: NA
CDR3aa: CASSRDPGNEQFF
CDR3nt: TGTGCCAGCAGCAGAGATCCGGGCAATGAGCAGTTCTTC

j_gene: TRBJ2-3
v_gene: TRBV7-3
d_gene: TRBD2
abundance: few
CDR3aa: CASSLAGGRTDTQYF
CDR3nt: TGTGCCAGCAGCTTAGCGGGAGGGCGGACAGATACGCAGTATTTT

j_gene: TRBJ1-5
v_gene: TRBV6-6
d_gene: TRBD1
abundance: once
CDR3aa: CASSSGQSNQPQHF
CDR3nt: TGTGCCAGCAGTTCGGGACAGAGCAATCAGCCCCAGCATTTT

j_gene: TRBJ1-3
v_gene: TRBV6-1
d_gene: NA
abundance: NA
CDR3aa: CASSDWTSMASGNTIYF
CDR3nt: TGTGCCAGCAGTGATTGGACGTCAATGGCCTCTGGAAACACCATATATTTT

j_gene: TRBJ2-2
v_gene: TRBV9
d_gene: NA
abundance: NA
CDR3aa: CASSVITGELFF
CDR3nt: TGTGCCAGCAGCGTAATCACCGGGGAGCTGTTTTTT

j_gene: TRBJ2-7
v_gene: TRBV10-3
d_gene: TRBD2
abundance: NA
CDR3aa: CAISESGTSGRRGSYEQYF
CDR3nt: TGTGCCATCAGTGAGAGCGGGACTAGCGGGAGGCGAGGTTCCTACGAGCAGTACTTC

j_gene: TRBJ1-4
v_gene: TRBV6-1
d_gene: NA
abundance: few
CDR3aa: CASTTPEAGEKLFF
CDR3nt: TGTGCCAGCACGACCCCAGAAGCTGGTGAAAAACTGTTTTTT

j_gene: TRBJ2-2
v_gene: TRBV18
d_gene: NA
abundance: NA
CDR3aa: CASSPPTGRDTGELFF
CDR3nt: TGTGCCAGCTCACCACCAACAGGGAGGGACACCGGGGAGCTGTTTTTT

j_gene: TRBJ2-2
v_gene: TRBV18
d_gene: NA
abundance: NA
CDR3aa: CASSGTGTLAANTGELFF
CDR3nt: TGTGCCAGCTCAGGGACAGGGACACTAGCGGCGAACACCGGGGAGCTGTTTTTT

j_gene: TRBJ2-7
v_gene: TRBV15
d_gene: NA
abundance: NA
CDR3aa: CATSRGRGAGDTTYEQYF
CDR3nt: TGTGCCACCAGCAGAGGCCGGGGGGCGGGGGACACCACCTACGAGCAGTACTTC

j_gene: TRBJ1-1
v_gene: TRBV7-3
d_gene: NA
abundance: once
CDR3aa: CASRRGASTNTEAFF
CDR3nt: TGTGCCAGCAGGCGGGGGGCATCGACGAACACTGAAGCTTTCTTT

j_gene: TRBJ2-7
v_gene: TRBV27
d_gene: NA
abundance: NA
CDR3aa: CASSPLPEGAYEQYF
CDR3nt: TGTGCCAGCAGTCCCCTTCCGGAGGGTGCCTACGAGCAGTACTTC